The present T cell receptor (beta chain) was sequenced within a study of regulatory T cells in long-lasting Graves disease. Study context: For a period under 3 months, newly diagnosed Graves' patients had taken antithyroid drugs.

Arm-PCR of CDR3 regions with iRepertoire HTBI primers generated TCR beta libraries. One entry per CDR3 protein results from TCRdb running MiXCR on the multiplex PCR reads. Among about 430,000 distinct CDR3 sequences listed, about 15% were seen once. Time point in this sample: newly diagnosed GD, antithyroid drugs for less than 3 months. Generation of the TCR library employed RNA extracted from PBMCs. The CDR3 spans 15 residues. Germline trimming cut 2 bases from V and 5 bases from J; bases unmatched to any gene: 6. CDR1 is MNHNS and CDR2 is SASEGT in the germline V gene. This same sample was also taken into another study, of T cells in Graves' hyperthyroidism and ophthalmopathy.

The clonotype comes from a woman aged 40 to 50 with Graves disease. The sample in question was peripheral blood mononuclear cells (PBMCs), obtained at new diagnosis, from a patient treated with antithyroid drugs. V is TRBV6-1 and J is TRBJ2-1; 7 bases match TRBD2. The CDR3 DNA sequence: TGTGCCAGCAGTGAATACCCAGCGGGGCACAATGAGCAGTTCTTC. Translated, it gives CASSEYPAGHNEQFF.